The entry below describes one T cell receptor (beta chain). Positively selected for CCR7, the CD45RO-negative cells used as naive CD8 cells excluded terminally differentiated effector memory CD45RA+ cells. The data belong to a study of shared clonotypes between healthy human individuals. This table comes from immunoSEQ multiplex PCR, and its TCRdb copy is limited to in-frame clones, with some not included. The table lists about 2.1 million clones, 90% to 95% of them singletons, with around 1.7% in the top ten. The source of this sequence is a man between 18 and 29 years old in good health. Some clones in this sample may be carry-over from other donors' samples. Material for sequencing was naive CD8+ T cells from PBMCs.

The CDR3 coding sequence is TGTGCCAGCAGCTCGGGACAGGGCAACGCCGAGCAGTACTTC. Its translation is CASSSGQGNAEQYF. The chain links TRBV7-9 to TRBJ2-7, with 9 bases fitting TRBD1. The germline V gene encodes CDR1 SEHNR and CDR2 FQNEAQ (reference sequence). Unmatched junction bases numbered 7, after V lost 4 bases and J lost 6 bases. This CDR3 comprises 14 residues.